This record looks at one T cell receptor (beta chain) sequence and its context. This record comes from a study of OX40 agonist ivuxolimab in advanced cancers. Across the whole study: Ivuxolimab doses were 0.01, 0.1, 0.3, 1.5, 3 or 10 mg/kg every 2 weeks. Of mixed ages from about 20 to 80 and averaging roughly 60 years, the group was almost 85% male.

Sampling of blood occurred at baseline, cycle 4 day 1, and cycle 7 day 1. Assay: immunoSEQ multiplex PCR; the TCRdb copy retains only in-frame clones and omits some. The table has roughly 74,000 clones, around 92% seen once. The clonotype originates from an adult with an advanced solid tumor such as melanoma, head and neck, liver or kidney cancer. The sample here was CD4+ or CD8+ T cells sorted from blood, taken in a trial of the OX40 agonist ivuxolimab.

Here the CDR3 DNA reads TGCGCCAGCAGCCAAGATCTGAGCGGGGGCGCGATCTACGAGCAGTACTTC. The encoded protein is CASSQDLSGGAIYEQYF. The chain recombines TRBV4-1 with TRBJ2-5; 8 bases line up with TRBD2. The end of the DNA is better explained by TRBJ2-7, so the J call may be wrong. The CDR3 spans 17 residues. Germline V lookup: CDR1 MGHRA, CDR2 YSYEKL.